The 30 T cell receptor beta chains given below trace back to one sample, sequenced in a study of cytomegalovirus exposure and HLA in healthy donors. PCR was performed using 60 Vbeta and 13 Jbeta primers. Clones were sequenced by immunoSEQ multiplex PCR, and TCRdb holds only the in-frame ones, with some missing. The listing records about 58,000 clones. Sequenced: PBMCs. The receptors were gathered from a woman aged 18-29 years in good health and CMV-seronegative.

This chain uses TRBV19 with TRBJ2-7; 7 bases fit TRBD1. Losses at the gene ends were 0 bases for V and 4 bases for J; bases not matched to a gene: 3. Germline lookup yields CDR1 LNHDA and CDR2 SQIVND (reference sequence). The CDR3 loop spans 14 amino acids. In DNA form, the CDR3 reads TGTGCCAGTAGTATAGATGGGACAGTTTACGAGCAGTACTTC. It yields the protein CASSIDGTVYEQYF.

V gene TRBV5-1 combines with J gene TRBJ2-1; D remains unclear. This CDR3 has 12 residues. Germline loops: CDR1 SGHRS, CDR2 YFSETQ. The V end was cut by 4 bases, the J end by 10 bases, with 12 bases between. The CDR3 nucleotides read TGCGCCAGCAGCGAGAACTACCGGGAGCAGTTCTTC. It encodes CASSENYREQFF.

This chain links TRBV11-3 with TRBJ1-1; TRBD1 matches at 7 bases. This CDR3 contains 15 residues. V lost 0 bases to trimming and J lost 4 bases; unmatched junction nucleotides: 5. CDR1 and CDR2 (germline): SGHNT, YENEEA. The CDR3 region has the DNA TGTGCCAGCAGCTTAGATACAGGGGCTGGCACTGAAGCTTTCTTT. Translation: CASSLDTGAGTEAFF.

The chain uses TRBV5-4 and TRBJ1-6; D not resolved. Germline V gene data show CDR1 as SGHNT and CDR2 as YYREEE (reference sequence). Between the trimmed V and J ends, which lost 4 bases and 8 bases, there was a span of 10 bases. The CDR3 has 13 residues. This CDR3 reads CASSPHPDSPLHF. The CDR3 coding sequence is TGTGCCAGCAGCCCCCATCCGGATTCACCCCTCCACTTT.

This chain joins TRBV27 and TRBJ1-5, with D perhaps matching TRBD1 (5 bases). Trimming took 0 bases from V and 3 from J, leaving 12 bases between them. CDR1 MNHEY and CDR2 SMNVEV come from the germline V gene (reference sequence). CDR3 length: 16 residues. The CDR3 sequence is CASSLSYAGYNQPQHF. The DNA for the CDR3 is TGTGCCAGCAGTTTATCGTACGCAGGGTACAATCAGCCCCAGCATTTT.

The chain couples TRBV6-7 to TRBJ1-6; the match to TRBD1 covers 7 bases. TRBV6-7 counts as an open reading frame of uncertain function. CDR3 length: 14 amino acids. Trimming at V came to 4 bases and at J to 9 bases, leaving 6 bases not matched to a gene. CDR3 DNA: TGTGCCAGCAGTTCCGAGGGGGCCTCTTCACCCCTCCACTTT. It translates to CASSSEGASSPLHF.

This chain links TRBV4-2 with TRBJ2-7; the D gene is possibly TRBD2 (5 bases). Looked up from germline, CDR1 is LGHNA and CDR2 is YNFKEQ. V was cut by 0 bases and J by 0 bases, with 9 bases left in between. This CDR3 contains 15 residues. CDR3 loop: CASSQEAASSYEQYF. The CDR3 bases are TGTGCCAGCAGCCAAGAAGCGGCGAGCTCCTACGAGCAGTACTTC.

The chain carries TRBV5-1 and TRBJ2-3; 9 nucleotides match TRBD2. CDR1 and CDR2 (germline): SGHRS, YFSETQ. The CDR3 is made up of 15 amino acids. The V segment lost 2 bases and the J segment 2 bases; nucleotides outside the gene matches: 3. The CDR3 DNA follows: TGCGCCAGCAGCTTTAGCGGGGGCCTCACAGATACGCAGTATTTT. Its protein product is CASSFSGGLTDTQYF. The full variable domain, completed using reference TRBV5-1 and TRBJ2-3, is KAGVTQTPRYLIKTRGQQVTLSCSPISGHRSVSWYQQTPGQGLQFLFEYFSETQRNKGNFPGRFSGRQFSNSRSEMNVSTLELGDSALYLCASSFSGGLTDTQYFGPGTRLTVL.

The rearrangement joins TRBV7-3 to TRBJ2-1, with 7 bases identical to TRBD2. CDR1 is SGHTA, CDR2 FQGTGA, per germline. This CDR3 has 14 amino acids. Trimming at V came to 9 bases and at J to 8 bases, leaving 13 bases not matched to a gene. This CDR3 is CARQKISGNYEQFF. CDR3 nucleotide sequence: TGTGCCAGACAGAAGATCAGCGGGAACTATGAGCAGTTCTTC.

The CDR3 loop is CASSPSGLLSYNEQFF. The CDR3 bases are TGTGCCAGCAGCCCTAGCGGACTCCTAAGCTACAATGAGCAGTTCTTC. V usage is TRBV14 and J usage is TRBJ2-1; TRBD2 matches at 7 bases. This CDR3 has 16 amino acids. The V and J ends lost 4 bases and 3 bases, in that order; junction bases with no gene match: 9. The germline CDR1 and CDR2 sequences are SGHDN and FVKESK.

With respect to this clone: An end of the junction does not agree with germline; a read error may underlie this. The chain recombines TRBV7-7 with TRBJ2-5, with 7 positions matching TRBD1. Germline V lookup: CDR1 SSHAT, CDR2 FNYEAQ (reference sequence). This CDR3 spans 13 amino acids. The CDR3 DNA is TGTGCTAGCAGCTCGCGACAGGGTCTGGCCCAGTACTTC. Its protein product is CASSSRQGLAQYF.

This chain connects TRBV30 to TRBJ2-2, with TRBD2 matching 8 bases. CDR1 and CDR2 from the germline V gene are GTSNPN and SVGIG (reference sequence). This CDR3 has 15 residues. Trimming cost V 7 bases and J 6 bases; bases outside gene matches: 13. This chain's CDR3 is CASADGAGVAGELFF. CDR3 DNA: TGTGCCTCAGCCGATGGAGCGGGAGTCGCCGGGGAGCTGTTTTTT.

This chain links TRBV5-1 with TRBJ2-5; D is possibly TRBD1 (6 bases). CDR3 length: 15 amino acids. Between the trimmed V and J ends, which lost 6 bases and 5 bases, there was a span of 20 bases. Germline CDR1 and CDR2: SGHRS and YFSETQ. The CDR3 spells CASNPTGTMGETQYF. CDR3 nucleotide sequence: TGCGCCAGCAACCCCACAGGGACCATGGGGGAGACCCAGTACTTC.

This chain joins TRBV7-9 and TRBJ2-7; TRBD2 agrees at 8 bases. V shed 5 bases and J 5 bases; nucleotides not matched to a gene: 8. The CDR3 is made up of 14 amino acids. Looked up from germline, CDR1 is SEHNR and CDR2 is FQNEAQ (reference sequence). CDR3 loop: CASSQSGSGHEQYF. The CDR3 DNA reads as TGTGCCAGCAGCCAAAGCGGGAGTGGGCACGAGCAGTACTTC.

The chain joins TRBV11-3 to TRBJ2-5; 12 bases agree with TRBD2. The germline CDR1 and CDR2 sequences are SGHNT and YENEEA. CDR3 length: 16 amino acids. With V trimmed by 3 bases and J by 5 bases, 7 bases remained unmatched. CDR3 DNA sequence: TGTGCCAGCAGCTTGGGGCTAGCGGGGGGGCCGGAGACCCAGTACTTC. It is translated as CASSLGLAGGPETQYF.

The chain employs TRBV18 and TRBJ1-2; 7 bases match TRBD1. Germline-derived CDR1 and CDR2 are KGHSH and LQKENI. The CDR3 extends over 15 amino acids. The ends lost 1 base at V and 7 bases at J; junction bases unmatched: 9. The CDR3 reads CASSPLGDRVRGYTF. The CDR3 coding sequence is TGTGCCAGCTCACCACTCGGCGACAGGGTGCGTGGCTACACCTTC.

V usage is TRBV25-1 and J usage is TRBJ2-7; TRBD1 aligns across 9 bases. The CDR3 covers 13 residues. After removal of 4 bases from V and 2 bases from J, the junction contained 0 bases not matched to a gene. Looked up from germline, CDR1 is MGHDK and CDR2 is SYGVNS. The CDR3: CASSGTGAYEQYF. The CDR3 DNA reads as TGTGCCAGCAGTGGGACAGGGGCCTACGAGCAGTACTTC.

V gene TRBV10-3 combines with J gene TRBJ2-7, with 13 positions matching TRBD2. Per the germline V gene, CDR1 is ENHRY and CDR2 is SYGVKD. This CDR3 is 20 amino acids long. Unmatched junction bases numbered 19, after V lost 5 bases and J lost 3 bases. Here the CDR3 reads CAISLSGGKKGLAGVYEQYF. The DNA of the CDR3 is TGTGCCATCAGTCTGTCGGGGGGAAAGAAAGGACTAGCGGGGGTCTACGAGCAGTACTTC.

The CDR3 here is CASKTGEGEAFF. CDR3 coding DNA: TGCGCCAGCAAGACAGGGGAGGGTGAAGCTTTCTTT. The V and J genes are TRBV5-1 and TRBJ1-1; 8 bases are shared with TRBD1. Germline CDR1 and CDR2: SGHRS and YFSETQ. The CDR3 totals 12 residues. V gave up 6 bases and J gave up 7 bases; unmatched junction bases: 5.

The chain is built from TRBV5-1 and TRBJ1-4, with 7 nucleotides matching TRBD1. This CDR3 region has 15 residues. J gave up 12 bases and V 0 bases, and 11 bases lay outside the gene matches. CDR1 is SGHRS and CDR2 is YFSETQ in the germline V gene. CDR3 residues: CASSLASTGQGELFF. The CDR3 DNA follows: TGCGCCAGCAGCTTGGCATCGACAGGCCAGGGGGAACTGTTTTTT.

The rearrangement uses TRBV27 and TRBJ1-2, with 11 positions matching TRBD1. The junction had 16 bases not matched to a gene; V was cut back by 3 bases and J by 4 bases. Per the germline V gene, CDR1 is MNHEY and CDR2 is SMNVEV (reference sequence). The CDR3 totals 19 residues. CDR3 coding DNA: TGTGCCAGCAGTTTCCCAACCCAGGACAGGGGGCGAGGGAGCTATGGCTACACCTTC. As protein: CASSFPTQDRGRGSYGYTF.

This chain joins TRBV6-1 and TRBJ1-4; D might be TRBD1 (5 bases). CDR3 size: 14 residues. Germline-derived CDR1 and CDR2 are MNHNS and SASEGT. Deletions cut 6 bases from V and 8 bases from J, with 16 bases between. CDR3 in DNA: TGTGCCAGCAGCCTCCGGTGGGGCGCCGAAAAACTGTTTTTT. Translation: CASSLRWGAEKLFF.

The CDR3 here is CASSFSGAGNTIYF. The CDR3 DNA sequence: TGCGCCAGCAGCTTTTCAGGGGCTGGAAACACCATATATTTT. The chain is built from TRBV5-1 and TRBJ1-3; weak D call: TRBD1 (6 bases). The CDR3 is 14 amino acids. Trimming removed 2 bases at V and 2 bases at J, with 8 bases between. Germline V gene lookup returns CDR1 SGHRS and CDR2 YFSETQ.

The V and J genes are TRBV29-1 and TRBJ2-7, with 7 bases identical to TRBD1. With 0 bases clipped from V and 5 bases from J, the junction kept 4 bases outside the gene matches. The CDR3 sequence is 13 residues long. Germline V gives CDR1 SQVTM, CDR2 ANQGSEA. The CDR3: CSVEEDRLNEQYF. As DNA, the CDR3 is TGCAGCGTTGAAGAGGACAGGCTCAACGAGCAGTACTTC.

V is TRBV5-1 and J is TRBJ1-2; tentative D call: TRBD1 (6 bases). The CDR3 is 13 residues long. CDR1 is SGHRS, CDR2 YFSETQ, per germline. Trimming cost V 2 bases and J 8 bases, with 13 bases left between them. In DNA, the CDR3 is TGCGCCAGCAGCTTCTCAGGGGTTGAGGGCTACACCTTC. Translated, it gives CASSFSGVEGYTF.

This chain links TRBV11-2 with TRBJ1-1; D uncertain. Germline assignment: CDR1 SGHAT and CDR2 FQNNGV. V was shortened by 3 bases and J by 5 bases, with 4 bases between the two germline ends. This CDR3 is 11 amino acids long. Here the CDR3 reads CASSLTTEAFF. The CDR3, as DNA: TGTGCCAGCAGCTTGACTACTGAAGCTTTCTTT.

This chain joins TRBV19 and TRBJ2-7; D unresolved. CDR1 and CDR2 from the germline V gene are LNHDA and SQIVND (reference sequence). Trimming left V 4 bases short and J 7 bases short, with 17 bases between. This CDR3 contains 14 residues. CDR3 nucleotide sequence: TGTGCCAGTAGTACGAAGACTTACCACTCGGAGCAGTACTTC. It yields the protein CASSTKTYHSEQYF.

The chain has TRBV6-1 and TRBJ1-1; 7 bases are a match to TRBD1. This CDR3 has 14 residues. V was clipped by 6 bases and J by 5 bases; unmatched bases: 9. The germline V gene has CDR1 MNHNS and CDR2 SASEGT. CDR3 coding DNA: TGTGCCAGCAGCGCGGACAGGTTGCGTACTGAAGCTTTCTTT. Its protein is CASSADRLRTEAFF.

The V and J genes are TRBV5-4 and TRBJ2-1, with TRBD2 identical over 9 bases. This CDR3 contains 13 residues. Germline assignment: CDR1 SGHNT and CDR2 YYREEE (reference sequence). J gave up 8 bases and V 3 bases, and 3 bases lay outside the gene matches. Written as DNA, the CDR3 is TGTGCCAGCAGCTCCGGGACTAGCTATGAGCAGTTCTTC. Translating gives CASSSGTSYEQFF.

The chain links TRBV6-5 to TRBJ1-4; no clear D gene. The germline V gene has CDR1 MNHEY and CDR2 SVGAGI. CDR3 size: 15 residues. V lost 6 bases to trimming and J lost 4 bases, with 15 bases between them. The CDR3 loop reads CASSRTPAGNEKLFF. The CDR3 DNA reads TGTGCCAGCAGCAGAACCCCGGCGGGTAATGAAAAACTGTTTTTT.